Below are 8 T cell receptor beta chains sequenced from a single sample in a study of blood T cells in healthy people across ages. PCR was performed a second time for roughly 7 to 11 cycles using a sample-barcoded 5' primer and a J-beta primer mix. TCRdb fed the 5' RACE reads into MiXCR, producing one record per CDR3 protein. The sample includes some 1.4 million distinct CDR3 sequences, 40% to 50% of them seen just once. The sequencing input was blood. The receptors here all came from a woman between 18 and 29 years old in good health.

This clonotype came up a few times. The CDR3 coding sequence is TGTGCCAGCACCGGGACGGATCTTTATGGCTACACCTTC. Its translation: CASTGTDLYGYTF. V usage is TRBV3-1 and J usage is TRBJ1-2, with D perhaps TRBD1 (5 bases). The germline CDR1 and CDR2 sequences are LGHDT and YNNKEL (reference sequence). The V end was cut by 7 bases, the J end by 5 bases, with 14 bases between. This CDR3 comprises 13 residues.

This clonotype was seen only a few times. The CDR3: CARAVWTSGNEQFF. The CDR3 region has the DNA TGTGCCCGAGCAGTCTGGACTAGCGGGAATGAGCAGTTCTTC. The chain links TRBV2 to TRBJ2-1; 11 bases match TRBD2. CDR1 is SNHLY, CDR2 FYNNEI, per germline. CDR3 length equals 14 residues. V lost 11 bases, J lost 7 bases, and 10 bases stayed unmatched.

In this sample, this clonotype turned up a few times. The chain employs TRBV11-2 and TRBJ2-6; D uncertain. The CDR3 loop spans 16 amino acids. With 1 base removed from V and 1 base from J, the gap between germline ends came to 8 bases. The germline V gene encodes CDR1 SGHAT and CDR2 FQNNGV. CDR3 nucleotide sequence: TGTGCCAGCAGCTTAGTTTGGTCTTCTGGGGCCAACGTCCTGACTTTC. This encodes CASSLVWSSGANVLTF.

The chain employs TRBV25-1 and TRBJ1-4; D ambiguous. V lost 8 bases and J 2 bases, leaving 12 bases between the germline ends. Germline assignment: CDR1 MGHDK and CDR2 SYGVNS. The CDR3 contains 14 residues. This CDR3 reads CASGWAGTNEKLFF. The CDR3, as DNA: TGTGCCAGCGGTTGGGCAGGCACTAATGAAAAACTGTTTTTT.

Notes on this clonotype: The junction departs from germline at one end; a sequencing error may be responsible. The chain links TRBV12-3 or TRBV12-4 to TRBJ2-6, with TRBD1 matching 9 bases. CDR3 length equals 16 residues. The chain's CDR3 is CARSSDRGFGANVLTF. Written as DNA, the CDR3 is TGTGCCCGCAGTTCCGACAGGGGGTTTGGGGCCAACGTCCTGACTTTC.

This clonotype has at least ten counts. The V gene is TRBV12-3 or TRBV12-4, the J gene TRBJ1-5, with TRBD1 matching over 8 bases. After removal of 5 bases from V and 5 bases from J, the junction contained 5 bases not matched to a gene. The length of the CDR3 is 14 residues. The CDR3 bases are TGTGCCAGCAGTCCTACAGGGGGAGATCAGCCCCAGCATTTT. Translated: CASSPTGGDQPQHF.

The chain has TRBV14 and TRBJ2-7; 8 positions match TRBD1. Per the germline V gene, CDR1 is SGHDN and CDR2 is FVKESK. The CDR3 totals 15 residues. With 0 bases clipped from V and 7 bases from J, the junction kept 8 bases outside the gene matches. The CDR3 DNA sequence: TGTGCCAGCAGCCAAGATTCGGACAGGGCCTTGGAGCAGTACTTC. Translation gives CASSQDSDRALEQYF.

This clonotype appeared a few times. The J gene is TRBJ1-6, the V gene TRBV5-1; no clear D. The CDR3 runs 14 residues. Germline-derived CDR1 and CDR2 are SGHRS and YFSETQ. The V and J ends lost 2 bases and 9 bases respectively, with 12 bases between them. The CDR3 coding sequence is TGCGCCAGCAGCTTCGCCGGAGCCACTTCACCCCTCCACTTT. Amino acids: CASSFAGATSPLHF.